The 3 T cell receptor beta chains presented below share a single source sample, sequenced in a study of CD8+ T cells in alopecia areata. Sequencing templates came from extracted RNA that was reverse transcribed into cDNA. Some clones are missing from TCRdb's copy, which holds only in-frame ones; the method was immunoSEQ multiplex PCR. The repertoire has more than 200,000 clones, under 70% of them found once; the top ten carry more than 0.95%. The material was CD4+ T cells sorted from blood, obtained at week 0. The receptors originated from a human donor with alopecia areata.

The chain couples TRBV5-1 to TRBJ2-7; no firm D call. V was trimmed by 4 bases and J by 3 bases, leaving 14 bases between them. Germline CDR1 reads SGHRS; CDR2 reads YFSETQ. The CDR3 has 14 amino acids. Here the CDR3 DNA reads TGCGCCAGCAGCCACATATCTGGAGACTACGAGCAGTACTTC. It encodes CASSHISGDYEQYF.

V is TRBV2 and J is TRBJ1-2; D is unresolved. The V end lost 0 bases, the J end lost 6 bases, and 5 bases lay between the germline ends. The germline V gene encodes CDR1 SNHLY and CDR2 FYNNEI. The CDR3 has 12 residues. The CDR3 loop reads CASSEALHGYTF. As DNA, the CDR3 is TGTGCCAGCAGTGAAGCGCTTCATGGCTACACCTTC.

The chain combines TRBV7-6 with TRBJ1-6; D might be TRBD1 (6 bases). V lost 5 bases and J lost 6, with 20 bases in between. Germline V gives CDR1 SGHVS, CDR2 FNYEAQ. This CDR3 has 17 amino acids. In DNA form, the CDR3 reads TGTGCCAGCAGCCCCCATTCACCCGGGGGCGGTAATTCACCCCTCCACTTT. Protein product: CASSPHSPGGGNSPLHF. Full variable domain (rest looked up from reference TRBV7-6 and TRBJ1-6): GAGVSQSPRYKVTKRGQDVALRCDPISGHVSLYWYRQALGQGPEFLTYFNYEAQQDKSGLPNDRFSAERPEGSISTLTIQRTEQRDSAMYRCASSPHSPGGGNSPLHFGNGTRLTVT.